What follows is one T cell receptor beta chain and its context. Its antigen is still unknown. The trim removed 4 bases at V and 2 bases at J, leaving 9 bases unmatched. The CDR3 loop spans 15 amino acids. Germline loops: CDR1 SGHKS, CDR2 YYEKEE (reference sequence). The PCR had 60 Vbeta and 13 Jbeta primers. This table comes from immunoSEQ multiplex PCR, and its TCRdb copy is limited to in-frame clones, with some not included. The sample holds tens of thousands of clones, around 80% seen once. These data are taken from a study of cytomegalovirus exposure and HLA in healthy donors. Study-level background: Genotyping showed roughly 77% of approximately 430 donors falling in the Caucasian-associated ancestry cluster. Study-wide findings and caveats: Per a later analysis, HLA-associated TCR beta chains showed more clonal expansion than other, equally common TCR beta chains. Analysis was carried out at a later point, and it linked a missense DCLRE1C variant to TCR beta V- and J-gene trimming.

This sequence originates from a young woman in good health and CMV-seronegative. This rearrangement joins TRBV5-5 to TRBJ2-7; 7 bases fit TRBD1. What was sequenced was PBMCs. The DNA for the CDR3 is TGTGCCAGCAGCCCCACAGGGGTTATACCCTACGAGCAGTACGTC. Its protein is CASSPTGVIPYEQYV.